The sequence of this T cell receptor beta chain was determined in a study of siplizumab effects on memory and regulatory T cells. Findings of the study overall: With siplizumab, Treg-derived clones averaged approximately 69% of mappable alloreactive CD4+ clones, versus around 25% in controls. Unstimulated subset assignment was obtained for only a minor fraction of alloreactive clones. A major contribution to the alloresponse seemed to be made by naive T cells, which seemed more diverse than memory cells. Researchers could not give a naive or memory phenotype to roughly 75-95% of proliferating CD4+ or CD8+ clones.

Clones were read by immunoSEQ multiplex PCR, and TCRdb kept only the in-frame ones, dropping some. The table records 110,000 or so clones, about 93% of them present only once. A note on this clone: Its antigen is unknown.

Germline V CDR1 and CDR2: SGHKS, YYEKEE (reference sequence). The V end was cut by 2 bases, the J end by 6 bases, with 14 bases between. This CDR3 is built from 14 residues. This receptor was taken from a human donor in good health. This chain joins TRBV5-5 and TRBJ1-2; no reliable D call. Sample: non-Treg CD4+ T cells sorted from blood. The CDR3 DNA is TGTGCCAGCAGCTTCCTTACTGGGCGGGATGGCTACACCTTC. Translating gives CASSFLTGRDGYTF.